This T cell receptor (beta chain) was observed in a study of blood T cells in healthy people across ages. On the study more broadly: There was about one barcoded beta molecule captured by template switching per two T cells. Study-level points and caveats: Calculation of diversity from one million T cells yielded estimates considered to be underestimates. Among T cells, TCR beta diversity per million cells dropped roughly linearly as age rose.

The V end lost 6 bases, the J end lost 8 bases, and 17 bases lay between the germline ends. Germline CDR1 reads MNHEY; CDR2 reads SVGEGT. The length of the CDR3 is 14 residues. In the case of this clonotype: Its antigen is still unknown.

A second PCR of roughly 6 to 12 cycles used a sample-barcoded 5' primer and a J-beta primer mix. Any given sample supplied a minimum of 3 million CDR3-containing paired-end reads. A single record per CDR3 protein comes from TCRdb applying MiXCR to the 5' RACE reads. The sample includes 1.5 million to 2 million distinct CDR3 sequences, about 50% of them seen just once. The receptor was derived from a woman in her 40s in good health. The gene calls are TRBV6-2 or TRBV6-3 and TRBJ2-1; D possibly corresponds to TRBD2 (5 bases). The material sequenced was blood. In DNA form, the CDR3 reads TGTGCCAGCAGCTTCTATGCGGAGGCCGATGAGCAGTTCTTC. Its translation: CASSFYAEADEQFF.